The present TCR beta chain was sequenced within a study of cytomegalovirus exposure and HLA in healthy donors. Findings and limits, study-wide: Available immune exposure information was restricted to CMV serostatus only.

Trimming cost V 0 bases and J 3 bases, with 6 bases left between them. CDR1 GTSNPN and CDR2 SVGIG come from the germline V gene (reference sequence). The CDR3 is made up of 12 amino acids. About this clone: As yet, its antigen is unknown.

Use of 60 Vbeta and 13 Jbeta primers characterized the PCR. Clones were read by immunoSEQ multiplex PCR, and TCRdb kept only the in-frame ones, dropping some. Among 150,000 or so clones listed, 70% to 80% were seen once. V is TRBV30 and J is TRBJ2-7; D call uncertain. The source of this sequence is a woman aged 40 to 50 in good health and CMV-seronegative. Sequencing was done on a sample of PBMCs. CDR3 in amino acids: CAWSVAGYEQYF. Here the CDR3 DNA reads TGTGCCTGGAGTGTCGCAGGCTACGAGCAGTACTTC.